Sequencing of this T cell receptor (beta chain) was carried out in a study of cytomegalovirus exposure and HLA in healthy donors. For the study at large: Prior work identified 120 million or so unique TCR beta sequences in around 170 million T cells. General study findings and limits: A later analysis, which compared TCR beta chains of equal frequency, found the HLA-associated ones more clonally expanded. Most TCR sequences proved rare, with some public TCRs found in many donors.

Concerning this clone itself: Its antigen is still unknown.

60 Vbeta and 13 Jbeta primers were used in PCR. Sequencing was performed with immunoSEQ multiplex PCR; in TCRdb, only in-frame clones are kept and a portion is missing. The table records around 300,000 clones, roughly 89% of them present only once. The CDR3 has 14 amino acids. Germline loops: CDR1 SQVTM, CDR2 ANQGSEA. Trimming removed 6 bases from V and 4 bases from J; junction bases left unmatched: 8. Material for sequencing was PBMCs. This sequence was found in a woman between 18 and 29 years old in good health and CMV-seronegative. The chain is built from TRBV29-1 and TRBJ1-5, with 8 bases aligning to TRBD1. As DNA, the CDR3 is TGCAGCGTCAAAGGGACAGGCTGGAATCAGCCCCAGCATTTT. Protein: CSVKGTGWNQPQHF.